Each of the 19 T cell receptor beta chains below was sequenced from the same sample in a study of identical twins. TCRdb used MiXCR to reprocess the 5' RACE reads, holding one entry per CDR3 protein. The table lists hundreds of thousands of distinct CDR3 sequences, 21% of them singletons. These same data were also listed under a study on T cells expressing NK-cell markers.

Sample: PBMCs. The receptors stem from a young woman in good health.

The V and J genes are TRBV12-3 or TRBV12-4 and TRBJ2-1; D is ambiguous. The CDR3 extends over 14 amino acids. V was shortened by 3 bases and J by 8 bases, with 14 bases between the two germline ends. The CDR3 DNA reads TGTGCCAGCAGTTTGGGCCTTACCGGCGATGAGCAGTTCTTC. Encoded protein: CASSLGLTGDEQFF.

This clonotype was counted a few times. The rearrangement uses TRBV18 and TRBJ2-6; D gene uncertain. This CDR3 comprises 16 residues. From germline, CDR1 is KGHSH and CDR2 LQKENI. V was trimmed by 3 bases and J by 2 bases, leaving 11 bases between them. The CDR3 nucleotides read TGTGCCAGCTCACCCGCCGCGACCACTGGGGCCAACGTCCTGACTTTC. This sequence encodes CASSPAATTGANVLTF.

Written as DNA, the CDR3 is TGCGCCAGCAGCCCGGAGGCACCCTACTACGAGCAGTACTTC. It specifies CASSPEAPYYEQYF. The V call is TRBV10-2, the J call TRBJ2-7; a possible D gene is TRBD2 (5 bases). Germline V gene lookup returns CDR1 WSHSY and CDR2 SAAADI. The ends were cut back, 6 bases at V and 3 bases at J, with 15 bases in the middle. This CDR3 is built from 14 residues.

In its sample, this clonotype was seen a few times. This chain joins TRBV5-1 and TRBJ2-1, with 9 bases lining up with TRBD1. The CDR3 extends over 16 amino acids. Unmatched junction bases numbered 12, after V lost 4 bases and J lost 7 bases. From germline, CDR1 is SGHRS and CDR2 YFSETQ. The CDR3 sequence: CASSIGPQTGGNEQFF. The CDR3 DNA reads as TGCGCCAGCAGCATCGGACCCCAGACAGGGGGGAATGAGCAGTTCTTC.

The chain has TRBV7-8 and TRBJ2-7; 9 bases are a match to TRBD1. The germline V gene has CDR1 SGHVS and CDR2 FQNEAQ. The CDR3 length is 15 residues. V dropped 6 bases and J dropped 4; count of bases not matched to a gene: 10. The CDR3 DNA reads as TGTGCCAGCAGATCCCCCGGGACAGGGATATACGAGCAGTACTTC. It encodes CASRSPGTGIYEQYF.

This clonotype appeared a few times. The genes are TRBV21-1 and TRBJ2-5; the table's D call, TRBD2, has no DNA check behind it. TRBV21-1 is listed as a pseudogene. The CDR3 consists of 15 residues. CDR3 loop: CASSHRTSGSETQYF. The CDR3 DNA reads TGTGCCAGCAGCCACCGGACTAGCGGGAGTGAGACCCAGTACTTC.

This clonotype was seen just once. The CDR3 reads CASSQGGTWDTQYF. The CDR3 nucleotides read TGCGCCAGCAGCCAAGGAGGGACCTGGGATACGCAGTATTTT. This chain links TRBV4-3 with TRBJ2-3, with D perhaps assigned TRBD1 or TRBD2 (5 bases each). The V and J ends lost 1 base and 6 bases respectively, with 11 bases between them. Per germline, CDR1 LGHNA and CDR2 YSLEER. CDR3 size: 14 residues.

V usage is TRBV6-2 or TRBV6-3 and J usage is TRBJ2-1; no clear D gene. Trimming removed 7 bases at V and 7 bases at J, with 17 bases between. This CDR3 has 14 amino acids. Germline V gene lookup returns CDR1 MNHEY and CDR2 SVGEGT. Here the CDR3 reads CASTTVYSRNEQFF. DNA of the CDR3: TGTGCCAGCACAACGGTGTACTCCCGAAATGAGCAGTTCTTC.

This chain's CDR3 is CASSSNKNTGELFF. CDR3 DNA: TGTGCCAGCAGTTCTAACAAGAACACCGGGGAGCTGTTTTTT. The chain recombines TRBV6-5 with TRBJ2-2; D call uncertain. V lost 4 bases and J lost 1, with 7 bases in between. The CDR3 has 14 residues. From germline, CDR1 is MNHEY and CDR2 SVGAGI.

A few counts support this clonotype. V gene TRBV20-1 combines with J gene TRBJ2-3; D remains unclear. V lost 6 bases to trimming and J lost 0 bases, with 4 bases between them. The CDR3 has 11 amino acids. Per germline, CDR1 DFQATT and CDR2 SNEGSKA (reference sequence). This chain's CDR3 is CSAQSTDTQYF. The CDR3 DNA reads as TGCAGTGCCCAAAGCACAGATACGCAGTATTTT.

This clonotype appeared many times. V gene TRBV5-5 combines with J gene TRBJ2-7; 11 nucleotides line up with TRBD2. This CDR3 comprises 15 residues. Germline loops: CDR1 SGHKS, CDR2 YYEKEE (reference sequence). J gave up 8 bases and V 4 bases, and 11 bases lay outside the gene matches. The DNA for the CDR3 is TGTGCCAGCAGCCTCTTAGCGGGGGGGCTATTTCAGCAGTACTTC. Protein sequence: CASSLLAGGLFQQYF.

The chain links TRBV5-5 to TRBJ2-5; 9 bases are a match to TRBD1. Germline V CDR1 and CDR2: SGHKS, YYEKEE (reference sequence). The CDR3 runs 15 residues. The V and J ends lost 3 bases and 4 bases, in that order; junction bases with no gene match: 7. The CDR3 sequence: CASSSNRGRPETQYF. CDR3 DNA: TGTGCCAGCAGCTCGAACAGGGGGCGCCCAGAGACCCAGTACTTC. Filled out from reference TRBV5-5 and TRBJ2-5, the complete variable domain reads DAGVTQSPTHLIKTRGQQVTLRCSPISGHKSVSWYQQVLGQGPQFIFQYYEKEERGRGNFPDRFSARQFPNYSSELNVNALLLGDSALYLCASSSNRGRPETQYFGPGTRLLVL.

This chain uses TRBV13 with TRBJ1-1; D remains unclear. Germline values: CDR1 PRHDT, CDR2 FYEKMQ (reference sequence). Deletions cut 1 base from V and 4 bases from J, with 7 bases between. The CDR3 consists of 13 residues. CDR3 DNA: TGTGCCAGCAGCTTAGTTCGACTCACTGAAGCTTTCTTT. It translates to CASSLVRLTEAFF.

This clonotype appeared a few times. CDR3 sequence reads: CSARVTSNSPLHF. CDR3 DNA: TGCAGTGCTAGAGTCACTAGTAATTCACCCCTCCACTTT. V usage is TRBV20-1 and J usage is TRBJ1-6, with D hard to call. The V gene's germline CDR1 is DFQATT and CDR2 SNEGSKA (reference sequence). V lost 1 base and J 6 bases, leaving 7 bases between the germline ends. This CDR3 has 13 residues.

The chain is built from TRBV5-1 and TRBJ2-5; TRBD2 aligns across 8 bases. V shed 3 bases, J shed 5 bases, and the junction held 6 bases outside the gene matches. The CDR3 length is 14 residues. Germline V gene lookup returns CDR1 SGHRS and CDR2 YFSETQ. CDR3 loop: CASSSRGGTETQYF. The CDR3 DNA is TGCGCCAGCAGCTCCCGGGGGGGGACTGAGACCCAGTACTTC.

The CDR3 nucleotides are TGTGCCAGCAGCGCGAGGGACTACCATCACTACGAGCAGTACTTC. Its translation: CASSARDYHHYEQYF. This sequence joins TRBV11-3 and TRBJ2-7; 7 bases match TRBD2. The length of the CDR3 is 15 residues. With 5 bases clipped from V and 3 bases from J, the junction kept 10 bases outside the gene matches. CDR1 and CDR2 from the germline V gene are SGHNT and YENEEA.

The chain couples TRBV12-3 or TRBV12-4 to TRBJ2-1; the D is unclear. This CDR3 is built from 13 residues. Trimming left V 6 bases short and J 6 bases short, with 12 bases between. CDR3 bases: TGTGCCAGCAGCCCGGTCGTTTCCAATGAGCAGTTCTTC. Its protein is CASSPVVSNEQFF.

The chain has TRBV5-5 and TRBJ2-7; D perhaps matches TRBD2 (5 bases). Germline lookup yields CDR1 SGHKS and CDR2 YYEKEE (reference sequence). Trimming pared 2 bases from V and 5 bases from J, leaving 14 bases between. This CDR3 is built from 14 residues. The CDR3 loop reads CASSFVIAYNEQYF. The CDR3 region has the DNA TGTGCCAGCAGCTTTGTGATAGCGTACAACGAGCAGTACTTC.

This chain connects TRBV12-3 or TRBV12-4 to TRBJ2-7; TRBD2 matches 12 bases. The CDR3 sequence is 14 residues long. V was pared by 4 bases and J by 3 bases, with 1 base of the junction left unmatched. The CDR3 nucleotides are TGTGCCAGCAGTTGGGGACTAGCGGGCTACGAGCAGTACTTC. It translates to CASSWGLAGYEQYF.